A selection of T cell receptor beta chains follows, all from one sample in a study of persistence of HIV-infected CD4 T cells. No antigen has been assigned to these receptors. Some clones are missing from TCRdb's copy, which holds only in-frame ones; the method was immunoSEQ multiplex PCR. The sample contains under 40,000 clones, 70% of which appear only once. The input for sequencing was CD4+ T cells sorted from PBMCs after roughly 18-hour stimulation, taken from a patient who received antiretroviral therapy. Receptor source: an adult man with HIV who was CMV-seropositive. Both conserved end residues are part of each CDR3. Each record gives: clone size, V gene, D gene, J gene, CDR3 protein, CDR3 DNA. A D gene is named only where the DNA matches it firmly. Where a row states a size, it is once, few, many or the class of an expanded clone; other rows omit it.

size: .
V: TRBV29-1
D: .
J: TRBJ1-4
CDR3: CSSGSGSTNEKLFF
DNA: TGCAGCTCCGGCTCCGGGTCAACTAATGAAAAACTGTTTTTT

size: .
V: TRBV6-5
D: .
J: TRBJ1-3
CDR3: CASRVPAGNTIYF
DNA: TGTGCCAGCAGGGTTCCGGCTGGAAACACCATATATTTT

size: .
V: TRBV2
D: .
J: TRBJ2-2
CDR3: CASSDRGAGELFF
DNA: TGTGCCAGCAGTGATAGGGGGGCCGGGGAGCTGTTTTTT

size: few
V: TRBV7-9
D: TRBD1
J: TRBJ1-2
CDR3: CASSLWDRGRGYGYTF
DNA: TGTGCCAGCAGCCTTTGGGACAGGGGGCGAGGCTATGGCTACACCTTC

size: .
V: TRBV7-9
D: .
J: TRBJ1-2
CDR3: CASSLHRMGTQIRGYGYTF
DNA: TGTGCCAGCAGCCTACATAGAATGGGGACGCAGATTCGAGGCTATGGCTACACCTTC

size: .
V: TRBV5-1
D: TRBD2
J: TRBJ2-1
CDR3: CASSLTPSGARSYNEQFF
DNA: TGCGCCAGCAGCCTCACGCCCAGCGGGGCCCGCTCCTACAATGAGCAGTTCTTC

size: medium-sized
V: TRBV21-1
D: .
J: TRBJ2-7
CDR3: CASSPRGGPGYYEQYF
DNA: TGTGCCAGCAGCCCCCGGGGGGGACCCGGTTACTACGAGCAGTACTTC

size: once
V: TRBV20-1
D: .
J: TRBJ2-7
CDR3: CSASRGAEQYF
DNA: TGCAGTGCTAGTCGGGGGGCCGAGCAGTACTTC

size: .
V: TRBV24-1
D: TRBD2
J: TRBJ2-4
CDR3: CATSDSGTSDKNIQYF
DNA: TGTGCCACCAGTGATTCCGGGACTAGCGACAAAAACATTCAGTACTTC

size: .
V: TRBV6-2/TRBV6-3
D: TRBD2
J: TRBJ2-2
CDR3: CASSLRGSLSGMNTGELFF
DNA: TGTGCCAGCAGCCTCCGCGGTTCTCTGAGCGGGATGAACACCGGGGAGCTGTTTTTT

size: .
V: TRBV3-1/TRBV3-2
D: TRBD2
J: TRBJ2-3
CDR3: CASSQSFSGGGSTDTQYF
DNA: TGTGCCAGCAGCCAATCCTTCAGCGGGGGAGGTAGCACAGATACGCAGTATTTT

size: .
V: TRBV19
D: TRBD1
J: TRBJ1-5
CDR3: CASSMGQGFYQPQHF
DNA: TGTGCCAGTAGTATGGGACAGGGATTTTATCAGCCCCAGCATTTT

size: .
V: TRBV27
D: TRBD1
J: TRBJ1-2
CDR3: CASSSLGTGNYGYTF
DNA: TGTGCCAGCAGTTCCCTGGGGACAGGGAATTATGGCTACACCTTC

size: .
V: TRBV6-2/TRBV6-3
D: TRBD2
J: TRBJ2-7
CDR3: CASSLIPGRGGESSYEQYF
DNA: TGTGCCAGCAGCCTGATCCCCGGGCGGGGGGGCGAGTCCTCCTACGAGCAGTACTTC

size: few
V: TRBV27
D: .
J: TRBJ1-4
CDR3: CASSLSRAGREKLFF
DNA: TGTGCCAGCAGTTTATCTAGGGCAGGAAGGGAAAAACTGTTTTTT

size: .
V: TRBV5-1
D: .
J: TRBJ2-3
CDR3: CASGDTDTQYF
DNA: TGCGCCTCAGGAGATACAGATACGCAGTATTTT

size: .
V: TRBV10-2
D: TRBD1
J: TRBJ2-3
CDR3: CASKRPGQGQEGQYF
DNA: TGCGCCAGCAAGCGCCCGGGACAGGGTCAGGAGGGGCAGTATTTT

size: .
V: TRBV12-5
D: .
J: TRBJ2-7
CDR3: CASGLITVGEQYF
DNA: TGTGCTAGTGGTCTGATAACAGTGGGTGAGCAGTACTTC

size: few
V: TRBV28
D: .
J: TRBJ2-1
CDR3: CASRVGAGEDNEQFF
DNA: TGTGCCAGCAGAGTGGGGGCAGGGGAGGACAATGAGCAGTTCTTC

size: once
V: TRBV27
D: TRBD1
J: TRBJ1-5
CDR3: CASSSRQGARLNQPQHF
DNA: TGTGCCAGCAGTTCTCGACAGGGGGCGCGCCTCAATCAGCCCCAGCATTTT

size: .
V: TRBV28
D: TRBD1
J: TRBJ1-5
CDR3: CASSSGTALQSNQPQHF
DNA: TGTGCCAGCAGTTCGGGGACAGCTCTCCAATCCAATCAGCCCCAGCATTTT

size: .
V: TRBV27
D: .
J: TRBJ2-7
CDR3: CASSLSGNAASYEQYF
DNA: TGTGCCAGCAGTTTATCGGGTAATGCGGCCAGTTACGAGCAGTACTTC

size: few
V: TRBV9
D: .
J: TRBJ1-3
CDR3: CASSLRGLSGSGNTIYF
DNA: TGTGCCAGCAGCCTCAGGGGACTTTCCGGCTCTGGAAACACCATATATTTT

size: once
V: TRBV12-3/TRBV12-4
D: .
J: TRBJ2-7
CDR3: CASSVLVSHEQYF
DNA: TGTGCCAGCAGCGTACTAGTCTCCCACGAGCAGTACTTC

size: .
V: TRBV5-1
D: .
J: TRBJ1-1
CDR3: CASSLSTPNTEAFF
DNA: TGCGCCAGCAGCTTATCGACACCCAACACTGAAGCTTTCTTT

size: .
V: TRBV11-1
D: .
J: TRBJ2-2
CDR3: CASSFRGAGGTGELFF
DNA: TGTGCCAGCAGCTTTAGAGGGGCTGGGGGCACCGGGGAGCTGTTTTTT

size: .
V: TRBV5-6
D: .
J: TRBJ1-6
CDR3: CASSLGQARGSPLHF
DNA: TGTGCCAGCAGCTTAGGGCAGGCCAGGGGTTCACCCCTCCACTTT

size: .
V: TRBV19
D: .
J: TRBJ2-3
CDR3: CASSPTGSDTQYF
DNA: TGTGCCAGTAGCCCCACCGGGTCCGATACGCAGTATTTT

size: .
V: TRBV2
D: .
J: TRBJ1-3
CDR3: CASSEDQGSGNTIYF
DNA: TGTGCCAGCAGTGAAGATCAGGGAAGTGGAAACACCATATATTTT

size: .
V: TRBV28
D: TRBD2
J: TRBJ2-1
CDR3: CASTTPGTSGGAGGNEQFF
DNA: TGTGCCAGCACCACCCCCGGGACTAGCGGGGGGGCAGGGGGAAATGAGCAGTTCTTC

size: few
V: TRBV2
D: .
J: TRBJ1-2
CDR3: CASSEGTAFYGYTF
DNA: TGTGCCAGCAGTGAAGGGACAGCCTTCTATGGCTACACCTTC

size: .
V: TRBV7-2
D: TRBD1
J: TRBJ1-5
CDR3: CASSLALTGDQPQHF
DNA: TGTGCCAGCAGCTTAGCCCTGACAGGGGACCAGCCCCAGCATTTT

size: medium-sized
V: TRBV3-1/TRBV3-2
D: .
J: TRBJ1-1
CDR3: CASSQAHGGSGAFF
DNA: TGTGCCAGCAGCCAAGCCCACGGGGGGAGTGGGGCTTTCTTT

size: .
V: TRBV5-1
D: TRBD1
J: TRBJ2-3
CDR3: CASFEGQTTDTQYF
DNA: TGCGCCAGCTTCGAGGGACAGACCACAGATACGCAGTATTTT

size: .
V: TRBV19
D: .
J: TRBJ1-5
CDR3: CASSIVGASGNQPQHF
DNA: TGTGCCAGTAGTATAGTGGGGGCATCGGGCAATCAGCCCCAGCATTTT

size: .
V: TRBV10-3
D: .
J: TRBJ1-2
CDR3: CAISESISGGVSYGYTF
DNA: TGTGCCATCAGTGAGTCGATTTCTGGTGGGGTGAGCTATGGCTACACCTTC

size: .
V: TRBV15
D: .
J: TRBJ2-4
CDR3: CATSRVVSENIQYF
DNA: TGTGCCACCAGCAGAGTCGTCAGTGAAAACATTCAGTACTTC

size: few
V: TRBV7-9
D: .
J: TRBJ1-6
CDR3: CASSPSGPHSPLHF
DNA: TGTGCCAGCAGCCCTTCGGGGCCACATTCACCCCTCCACTTT

size: .
V: TRBV6-6
D: TRBD1
J: TRBJ1-2
CDR3: CASSDLDRDRSYTF
DNA: TGTGCCAGCAGTGATCTAGACAGGGATCGCAGCTACACCTTC

size: .
V: TRBV6-6
D: .
J: TRBJ1-2
CDR3: CASSLFSGTTSDYTF
DNA: TGTGCCAGCAGCCTGTTCAGCGGGACAACTAGCGACTACACCTTC

size: .
V: TRBV5-1
D: .
J: TRBJ2-1
CDR3: CASSLDAPIGQFF
DNA: TGCGCCAGCAGCTTGGACGCGCCCATAGGGCAGTTCTTC

size: medium-sized
V: TRBV3-1/TRBV3-2
D: .
J: TRBJ2-4
CDR3: CASSQNAPKNIQYF
DNA: TGTGCCAGCAGCCAAAATGCACCCAAAAACATTCAGTACTTC

size: .
V: TRBV4-1
D: TRBD1
J: TRBJ1-5
CDR3: CASSLGGRDQPQHF
DNA: TGCGCCAGCAGCCTAGGGGGCAGGGATCAGCCCCAGCATTTT

size: .
V: TRBV5-1
D: .
J: TRBJ2-6
CDR3: CASSLDVRGANVLTF
DNA: TGCGCCAGCAGCTTGGACGTAAGGGGGGCCAACGTCCTGACTTTC

size: .
V: TRBV7-9
D: .
J: TRBJ1-1
CDR3: CASGGATTSLNTEAFF
DNA: TGTGCCAGCGGAGGGGCAACGACATCCTTGAACACTGAAGCTTTCTTT

size: .
V: TRBV3-1/TRBV3-2
D: TRBD1
J: TRBJ1-3
CDR3: CASSRQGSGNTIYF
DNA: TGTGCCAGCAGCCGACAGGGTTCTGGAAACACCATATATTTT